Listed below are T cell receptor beta chains from one sample, sequenced in a study of human T cells and chemical hapten exposure. TCRdb re-derived calls from the RACE reads in MiXCR, one entry per CDR3 protein. The sample consists of tens of thousands of distinct CDR3 sequences, roughly a tenth of them appearing once. The sample consisted of whole blood, taken in connection with sensitization to the hapten diphenylcyclopropenone (DPC). These receptors were taken from a man aged 25 to 40 with alopecia areata. Some clones in this sample may be carry-over from other donors' samples. The CDR3 runs from the conserved cysteine through the conserved F or W.

v_call | cdr3_aa
TRBV12-5 | CASGLSQGTDTQYF
TRBV5-6 | CASSPTTENNYGYTF
TRBV7-9 | CASRGLVSIDEQFF
TRBV20-1 | CSAGFWTSGTSTDTQYF
TRBV6-6 | CASSYSTREGPGDTQYF
TRBV7-2 | CASSLLIFGLHTQYF
TRBV5-1 | CASGSGGSPDTQYF
TRBV2 | CASSLQSTRIGYETQYF
TRBV19 | CASRVTALSNQPQHF
TRBV5-4 | CASSLQGRYEQYF
TRBV29-1 | CSVERGGYTF
TRBV2 | CASSAGDNSPLHF
TRBV7-2 | CASSLASPPDTQYF
TRBV7-9 | CASSLVSSYNEQFF
TRBV2 | CASSERRTNTGELFF
TRBV5-5 | CASSLRATGSGANVLTF
TRBV20-1 | CSASSSAPYEQYF
TRBV7-9 | CASSVTEAFF
TRBV7-6 | CASSFRGRSTDTQYF
TRBV19 | CASSIKGPDSGMEAFF
TRBV6-4 | CASSPGVEPDEQFF
TRBV20-1 | CSARDRAEAFF
TRBV28 | CASSLMGSVDTQYF
TRBV6-4 | CASSDSGGGNEQFF
TRBV7-9 | CASSPGLSGNTIYF
TRBV11-3 | CASSLGQGSAFF
TRBV7-6 | CASSLGGRANTGELFF
TRBV20-1 | CSAISPLTGNNQPQHF